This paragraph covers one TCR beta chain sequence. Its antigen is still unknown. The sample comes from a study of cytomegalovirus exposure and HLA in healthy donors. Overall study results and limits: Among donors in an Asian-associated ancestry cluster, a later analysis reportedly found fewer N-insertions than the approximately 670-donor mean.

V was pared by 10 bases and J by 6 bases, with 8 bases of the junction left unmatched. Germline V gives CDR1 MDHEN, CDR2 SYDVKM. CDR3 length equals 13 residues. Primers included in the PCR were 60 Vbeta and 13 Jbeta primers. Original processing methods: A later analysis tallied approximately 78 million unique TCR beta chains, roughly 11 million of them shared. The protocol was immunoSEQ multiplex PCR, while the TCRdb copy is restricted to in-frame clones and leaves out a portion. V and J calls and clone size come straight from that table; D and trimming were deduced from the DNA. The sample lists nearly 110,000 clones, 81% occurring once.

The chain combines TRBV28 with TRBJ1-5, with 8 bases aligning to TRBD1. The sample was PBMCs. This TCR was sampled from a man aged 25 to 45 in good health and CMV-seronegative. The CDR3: CATSDRALQPQHF. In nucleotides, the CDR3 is TGTGCCACCTCGGACAGGGCTCTTCAGCCCCAGCATTTT. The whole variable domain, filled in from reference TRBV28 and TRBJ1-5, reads DVKVTQSSRYLVKRTGEKVFLECVQDMDHENMFWYRQDPGLGLRLIYFSYDVKMKEKGDIPEGYSVSREKKERFSLILESASTNQTSMYLCATSDRALQPQHFGDGTRLSIL.